These 28 T cell receptor beta chains originate from one sample sequenced in a study of CD8 T cells in Susac syndrome. RNA totalling 0.5 to 1 ug underwent reverse transcription with random hexamers. Each CDR3 protein gets one entry after TCRdb re-called the immunoSEQ multiplex PCR reads with MiXCR. Among about 200,000 distinct CDR3 sequences listed, roughly 95% were seen once. Sequencing was done on a sample of CD4+ T cells from PBMCs. The receptors stem from a human donor with multiple sclerosis.

This chain joins TRBV7-2 and TRBJ2-7; no definite D call. The CDR3 length is 14 residues. Germline V gene sequence: CDR1 SGHTA, CDR2 FQGNSA. V was shortened by 4 bases and J by 0 bases, with 10 bases between the two germline ends. The CDR3 loop reads CASSSEPRSYEQYF. DNA for the CDR3: TGTGCCAGCAGCTCGGAACCCCGCTCCTACGAGCAGTACTTC.

The chain is built from TRBV6-6 and TRBJ2-1, with unresolved D. The CDR3 sequence is 10 residues long. Trimming shortened V by 10 bases and J by 3 bases, and 4 bases separated the two germline ends. Germline CDR1 reads MNHNY; CDR2 reads SVGAGI (reference sequence). The CDR3 here is CATNYNEQFF. CDR3 bases: TGTGCCACCAACTACAATGAGCAGTTCTTC.

The chain couples TRBV6-7 to TRBJ1-5; D ambiguous. TRBV6-7 is known as an ORF, though its function is uncertain. The V end lost 6 bases, the J end lost 11 bases, and 5 bases lay between the germline ends. CDR3 length equals 9 residues. The CDR3: CASRLAQHF. The CDR3 DNA is TGTGCCAGCAGGCTGGCCCAGCATTTT.

This clonotype has just one count. The CDR3 DNA reads as TGCGCCAGCAGAGGGAGAATGGGAGGGGGCTACGAGCAGTACTTC. It specifies CASRGRMGGGYEQYF. The V call is TRBV5-1, the J call TRBJ2-7, with D perhaps matching TRBD2 (7 bases). The germline V gene has CDR1 SGHRS and CDR2 YFSETQ. There are 15 residues in the CDR3. The V gene lost 5 bases and the J gene lost 3 bases, with 18 bases spanning the gap.

The chain recombines TRBV5-4 with TRBJ2-5, with 12 bases matching TRBD2. Looked up from germline, CDR1 is SGHNT and CDR2 is YYREEE (reference sequence). CDR3 size: 16 residues. Losses at the gene ends were 8 bases for V and 2 bases for J; bases not matched to a gene: 10. The CDR3 protein is CASLAGGPNSQETQYF. CDR3 bases: TGTGCCAGTCTAGCGGGGGGGCCAAATTCTCAAGAGACCCAGTACTTC.

The rearrangement uses TRBV20-1 and TRBJ2-7, with D unclear. The CDR3 is 11 residues long. Germline lookup yields CDR1 DFQATT and CDR2 SNEGSKA (reference sequence). V was pared by 0 bases and J by 3 bases, with 3 bases between. CDR3 sequence reads: CSARESYEQYF. In nucleotides, the CDR3 is TGCAGTGCTAGAGAGAGCTACGAGCAGTACTTC.

CDR3 protein: CASSGPAQETQYF. Here the CDR3 DNA reads TGTGCCAGCAGCGGGCCAGCCCAAGAGACCCAGTACTTC. The gene calls are TRBV9 and TRBJ2-5; D gene ambiguous. The CDR3 covers 13 residues. Trimming removed 3 bases at V and 1 base at J, with 7 bases between. CDR1 and CDR2 (germline): SGDLS, YYNGEE.

The chain links TRBV3-1 to TRBJ1-2, with 8 bases that match TRBD1. CDR1 is LGHDT and CDR2 is YNNKEL in the germline V gene (reference sequence). Unmatched junction bases numbered 6, after V lost 4 bases and J lost 5 bases. This CDR3 region has 14 residues. CDR3 protein: CASSPGTGPYGYTF. The CDR3 region has the DNA TGTGCCAGCAGCCCCGGGACAGGACCTTATGGCTACACCTTC.

This chain uses TRBV7-2 with TRBJ2-3; the D gene is possibly TRBD2 (6 bases). This CDR3 is 16 amino acids long. Deletions cut 1 base from V and 4 bases from J, with 15 bases between. The V gene's germline CDR1 is SGHTA and CDR2 FQGNSA. CDR3 in amino acids: CASSLVTGGGADTQYF. DNA for the CDR3: TGTGCCAGCAGCTTAGTAACCGGGGGTGGGGCAGATACGCAGTATTTT.

The genes are TRBV14 and TRBJ2-4; no clear D. V was shortened by 0 bases and J by 9 bases, with 12 bases between the two germline ends. The CDR3 is 14 residues long. In germline, CDR1 is SGHDN, CDR2 FVKESK. CDR3 nucleotide sequence: TGTGCCAGCAGCCAAGATCTCAGTGGGCGCATTCAGTACTTC. It translates to CASSQDLSGRIQYF. Based on the CDR3 plus reference TRBV14 and TRBJ2-4, the full variable domain is EAGVTQFPSHSVIEKGQTVTLRCDPISGHDNLYWYRRVMGKEIKFLLHFVKESKQDESGMPNNRFLAERTGGTYSTLKVQPAELEDSGVYFCASSQDLSGRIQYFGAGTRLSVL.

The gene calls are TRBV20-1 and TRBJ2-3; D gene uncertain. Germline CDR1 DFQATT, CDR2 SNEGSKA (reference sequence). V shed 5 bases and J shed 2 bases, with 17 bases lying between them. CDR3 length equals 15 residues. The DNA of the CDR3 is TGCAGTGCTCCGCGAACTATAGGAACCACAGATACGCAGTATTTT. Translating it yields CSAPRTIGTTDTQYF.

The rearrangement joins TRBV20-1 to TRBJ1-2, with 10 bases that match TRBD1. Germline values: CDR1 DFQATT, CDR2 SNEGSKA (reference sequence). CDR3 length: 13 amino acids. J was trimmed by 8 bases and V by 3 bases; bases with no gene match: 6. CDR3 nucleotides: TGCAGTGCTAGTTTATGGGACAGGGGCGGCTACACCTTC. Protein: CSASLWDRGGYTF.

This chain connects TRBV24-1 to TRBJ2-4; maybe TRBD1 (6 bases). Germline lookup yields CDR1 KGHDR and CDR2 SFDVKD. The CDR3 has 13 residues. Between the trimmed V and J ends, which lost 10 bases and 7 bases, there was a span of 16 bases. CDR3 sequence: CATQTGLMNIQYF. CDR3 sequence (DNA): TGTGCCACGCAAACAGGGTTGATGAACATTCAGTACTTC.

V is TRBV11-2 and J is TRBJ1-2; D not certain. This CDR3 is built from 14 residues. Germline V gene lookup returns CDR1 SGHAT and CDR2 FQNNGV. Deletions cut 1 base from V and 0 bases from J, with 6 bases between. CDR3 in amino acids: CASSLAGANYGYTF. CDR3 sequence (DNA): TGTGCCAGCAGCTTAGCCGGGGCTAACTATGGCTACACCTTC.

The gene calls are TRBV20-1 and TRBJ2-3; D not resolved. The ends were cut back, 2 bases at V and 6 bases at J, with 15 bases in the middle. Germline CDR1 reads DFQATT; CDR2 reads SNEGSKA (reference sequence). This CDR3 is built from 14 residues. This CDR3 is CSARITSMPDTQYF. CDR3 coding DNA: TGCAGTGCTAGAATTACTTCTATGCCGGATACGCAGTATTTT.

The CDR3 loop reads CASSLGEQGAVRTF. Written as DNA, the CDR3 is TGCGCCAGCAGCTTGGGAGAACAGGGGGCTGTGAGGACCTTC. The chain is built from TRBV5-1 and TRBJ1-2; 9 positions agree with TRBD1. Losses at the gene ends were 0 bases for V and 14 bases for J; bases not matched to a gene: 11. Germline values: CDR1 SGHRS, CDR2 YFSETQ. This CDR3 region has 14 residues.

The rearrangement uses TRBV20-1 and TRBJ2-1; 13 bases are a match to TRBD2. Germline values: CDR1 DFQATT, CDR2 SNEGSKA (reference sequence). CDR3 length: 15 amino acids. The V gene end was trimmed by 5 bases and the J gene end by 9 bases; junction bases not matched to a gene: 10. CDR3: CSAEIGLAGAPEQFF. In DNA, the CDR3 is TGCAGTGCTGAAATAGGACTAGCGGGGGCTCCTGAGCAGTTCTTC.

V is TRBV9 and J is TRBJ2-3; D is undetermined. V lost 4 bases to trimming and J lost 0 bases, with 6 bases between them. Per germline, CDR1 SGDLS and CDR2 YYNGEE. The CDR3 has 13 amino acids. CDR3 in amino acids: CASSKSSTDTQYF. The CDR3 DNA reads as TGTGCCAGCAGCAAAAGTAGCACAGATACGCAGTATTTT.

The chain uses TRBV4-1 and TRBJ1-1, with TRBD1 as a possible D gene (5 bases). Germline V CDR1 and CDR2: MGHRA, YSYEKL. The CDR3 runs to 16 residues. The ends were cut back, 0 bases at V and 2 bases at J, with 13 bases in the middle. CDR3 residues: CASSQDSGQGNTEAFF. CDR3 nucleotides: TGCGCCAGCAGCCAAGATAGTGGGCAGGGAAACACTGAAGCTTTCTTT.

The chain has TRBV12-3 or TRBV12-4 and TRBJ2-6, with a tentative D call TRBD1 (5 bases). V was cut by 2 bases and J by 2 bases, with 7 bases left in between. The CDR3 totals 15 residues. DNA of the CDR3: TGTGCCAGCAGTTTATTAGGGGCTGGGGCCAACGTCCTGACTTTC. The encoded protein is CASSLLGAGANVLTF.

This clonotype was detected only a few times. The chain carries TRBV5-1 and TRBJ1-5, with a possible D match to TRBD1 (6 bases). CDR1 is SGHRS and CDR2 is YFSETQ in the germline V gene. Trimming stripped 0 bases from V and 4 bases from J, with 11 bases between. This CDR3 is 15 amino acids long. The CDR3 loop is CASSLDGQGNQPQHF. The DNA of the CDR3 is TGCGCCAGCAGCTTGGATGGGCAGGGGAATCAGCCCCAGCATTTT.

The chain uses TRBV5-6 and TRBJ2-5; 8 bases map to TRBD1. There are 13 residues in the CDR3. V gave up 3 bases and J gave up 5 bases; unmatched junction bases: 3. Germline assignment: CDR1 SGHDT and CDR2 YYEEEE. The CDR3 sequence: CASSYQGAETQYF. The CDR3 nucleotides read TGTGCCAGCAGCTACCAGGGGGCGGAGACCCAGTACTTC.

The chain combines TRBV20-1 with TRBJ2-7; 9 positions match TRBD1. The V gene end was trimmed by 5 bases and the J gene end by 3 bases; junction bases not matched to a gene: 5. The CDR3 is 13 amino acids. CDR1 is DFQATT, CDR2 SNEGSKA, per germline (reference sequence). This CDR3 reads CSAPRGQGYEQYF. The CDR3 nucleotides read TGCAGTGCTCCGAGGGGACAGGGCTACGAGCAGTACTTC.

The DNA for the CDR3 is TGTGCCAGCAGACCCCTTTGGGGGGCGTGTCCCCGCTACGAGCAGTACTTC. It encodes CASRPLWGACPRYEQYF. V is TRBV3-1 and J is TRBJ2-7, with D perhaps TRBD1 or TRBD2 (6 bases each). This CDR3 comprises 17 residues. The V gene lost 6 bases and the J gene lost 3 bases, with 24 bases spanning the gap. CDR1 LGHDT and CDR2 YNNKEL come from the germline V gene (reference sequence).

The V and J genes are TRBV27 and TRBJ2-3; D gene unclear. The ends were cut back, 5 bases at V and 0 bases at J, with 12 bases in the middle. Germline CDR1 MNHEY, CDR2 SMNVEV (reference sequence). This CDR3 spans 15 amino acids. In DNA form, the CDR3 reads TGTGCCAGCAGTCCCGACTGGCGGAGCACAGATACGCAGTATTTT. Amino acids: CASSPDWRSTDTQYF.

CDR3 sequence: CASSPDRGLGELFF. For the CDR3, the DNA is TGTGCCAGCAGCCCTGACAGGGGGCTCGGGGAGCTGTTTTTT. The V and J genes are TRBV7-2 and TRBJ2-2; TRBD1 agrees at 10 bases. The V segment lost 5 bases and the J segment 7 bases; nucleotides outside the gene matches: 4. The germline V gene encodes CDR1 SGHTA and CDR2 FQGNSA. CDR3 size: 14 residues. The whole variable domain, filled in from reference TRBV7-2 and TRBJ2-2, reads GAGVSQSPSNKVTEKGKDVELRCDPISGHTALYWYRQSLGQGLEFLIYFQGNSAPDKSGLPSDRFSAERTGGSVSTLTIQRTQQEDSAVYLCASSPDRGLGELFFGEGSRLTVL.

The rearrangement uses TRBV4-1 and TRBJ1-2; D remains unclear. Germline CDR1 is MGHRA and CDR2 is YSYEKL. V lost 1 base, J lost 5 bases, and 8 bases lay in between. This CDR3 region has 13 residues. The DNA of the CDR3 is TGCGCCAGCAGCCAAGTAAACAGTTATGGCTACACCTTC. Encoded protein: CASSQVNSYGYTF.

The rearrangement uses TRBV18 and TRBJ2-1; perhaps TRBD2 as D (6 bases). Germline lookup yields CDR1 KGHSH and CDR2 LQKENI. V was cut by 0 bases and J by 10 bases, with 10 bases left in between. The CDR3 contains 13 residues. The DNA of the CDR3 is TGTGCCAGCTCACCACCCGGGAGTTCGGAGCAGTTCTTC. It translates to CASSPPGSSEQFF.